This note documents a single TCR beta chain sequence. Its antigen is currently unknown. These data belong to a study of blood T cells in healthy people across ages. This CDR3 region has 14 residues. CDR1 is DFQATT and CDR2 is SNEGSKA in the germline V gene (reference sequence). V was trimmed by 3 bases and J by 4 bases, leaving 13 bases between them. Notes on the study in general: The study found more naive CD4+ cells and higher diversity in long-lived than aged donors.

The authors ran a second PCR of about 6 to 11 cycles using a sample-barcoded 5' primer and a J-beta primer mix. TCRdb used MiXCR to reprocess the 5' RACE reads, holding one entry per CDR3 protein. The data hold over 950,000 distinct CDR3 sequences, with 51% observed a single time. The V call is TRBV20-1, the J call TRBJ2-1; D not certain. The sequenced material came from blood. The clonotype was recovered from a woman aged 55-75 years in good health. The CDR3 DNA follows: TGCAGTGCTAGTACGGCCGCGAGATACAATGAGCAGTTCTTC. The encoded protein is CSASTAARYNEQFF.